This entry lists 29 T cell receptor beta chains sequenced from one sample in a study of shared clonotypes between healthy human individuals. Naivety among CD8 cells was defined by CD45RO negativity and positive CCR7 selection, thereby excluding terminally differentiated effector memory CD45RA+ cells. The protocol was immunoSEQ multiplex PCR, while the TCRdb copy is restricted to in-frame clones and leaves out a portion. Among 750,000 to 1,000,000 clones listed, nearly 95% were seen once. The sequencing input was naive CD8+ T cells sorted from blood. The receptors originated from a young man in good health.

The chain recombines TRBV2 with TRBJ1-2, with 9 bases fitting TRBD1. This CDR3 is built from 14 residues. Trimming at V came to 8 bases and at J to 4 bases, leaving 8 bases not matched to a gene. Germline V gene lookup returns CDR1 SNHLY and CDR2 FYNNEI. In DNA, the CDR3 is TGTGCCAGCCCCTCCGGGACAGGGATCTATGGCTACACCTTC. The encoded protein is CASPSGTGIYGYTF. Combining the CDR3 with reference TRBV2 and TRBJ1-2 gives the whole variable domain EPEVTQTPSHQVTQMGQEVILRCVPISNHLYFYWYRQILGQKVEFLVSFYNNEISEKSEIFDDQFSVERPDGSNFTLKIRSTKLEDSAMYFCASPSGTGIYGYTFGSGTRLTVV.

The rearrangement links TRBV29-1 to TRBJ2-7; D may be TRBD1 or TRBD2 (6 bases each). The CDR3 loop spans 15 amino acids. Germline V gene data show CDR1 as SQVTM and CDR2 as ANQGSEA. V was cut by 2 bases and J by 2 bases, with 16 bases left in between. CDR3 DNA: TGCAGCGTTGAATTAGGGGGGTCTGGGGCCTACGAGCAGTACTTC. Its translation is CSVELGGSGAYEQYF.

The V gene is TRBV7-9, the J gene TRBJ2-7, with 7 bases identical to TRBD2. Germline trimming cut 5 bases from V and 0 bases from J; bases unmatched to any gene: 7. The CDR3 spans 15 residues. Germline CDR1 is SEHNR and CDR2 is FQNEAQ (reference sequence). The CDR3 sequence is CASSPPSGYSYEQYF. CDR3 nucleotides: TGTGCCAGCAGCCCACCTAGCGGATACTCCTACGAGCAGTACTTC.

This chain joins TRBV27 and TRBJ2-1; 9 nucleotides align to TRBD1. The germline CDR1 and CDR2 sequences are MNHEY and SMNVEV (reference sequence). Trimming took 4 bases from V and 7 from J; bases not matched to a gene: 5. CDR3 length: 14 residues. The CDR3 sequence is CASSSGTGRNEQFF. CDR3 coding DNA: TGTGCCAGCAGTTCCGGGACAGGGCGGAATGAGCAGTTCTTC.

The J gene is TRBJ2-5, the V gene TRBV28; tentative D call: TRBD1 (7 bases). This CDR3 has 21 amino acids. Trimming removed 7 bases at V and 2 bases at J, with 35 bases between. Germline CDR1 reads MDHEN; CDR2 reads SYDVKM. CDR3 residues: CASTPKGNRGYGGPLQETQYF. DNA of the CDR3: TGTGCCAGCACCCCTAAGGGGAACAGGGGATACGGGGGTCCCCTGCAAGAGACCCAGTACTTC.

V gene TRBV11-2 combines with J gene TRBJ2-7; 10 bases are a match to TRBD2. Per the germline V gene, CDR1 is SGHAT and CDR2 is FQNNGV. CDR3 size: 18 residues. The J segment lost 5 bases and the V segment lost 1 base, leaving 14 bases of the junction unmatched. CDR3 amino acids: CASSLVLTEAGGLHEQYF. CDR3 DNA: TGTGCCAGCAGCTTAGTCCTGACTGAAGCGGGAGGGCTGCACGAGCAGTACTTC.

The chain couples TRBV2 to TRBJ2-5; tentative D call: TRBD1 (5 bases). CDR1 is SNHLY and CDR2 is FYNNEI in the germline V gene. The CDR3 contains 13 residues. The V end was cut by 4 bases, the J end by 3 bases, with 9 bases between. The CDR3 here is CASSGGYKETQYF. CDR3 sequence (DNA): TGTGCCAGCAGTGGGGGCTATAAAGAGACCCAGTACTTC.

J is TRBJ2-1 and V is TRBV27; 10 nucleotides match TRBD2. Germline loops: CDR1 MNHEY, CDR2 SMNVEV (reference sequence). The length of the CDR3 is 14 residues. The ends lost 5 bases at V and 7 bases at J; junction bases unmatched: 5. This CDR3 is CASSPSGSRNEQFF. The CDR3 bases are TGTGCCAGCAGTCCTAGCGGGAGCAGGAATGAGCAGTTCTTC.

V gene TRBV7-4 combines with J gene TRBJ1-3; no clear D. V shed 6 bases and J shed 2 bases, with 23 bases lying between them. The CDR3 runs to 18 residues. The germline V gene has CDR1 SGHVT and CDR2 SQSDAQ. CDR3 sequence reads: CASSAAGKVKTTGNTIYF. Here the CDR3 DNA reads TGTGCCAGCAGTGCGGCGGGGAAGGTCAAAACTACTGGAAACACCATATATTTT.

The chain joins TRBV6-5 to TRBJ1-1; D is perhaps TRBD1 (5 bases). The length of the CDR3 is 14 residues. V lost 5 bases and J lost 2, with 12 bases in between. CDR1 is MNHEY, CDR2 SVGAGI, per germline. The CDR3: CASSPWTFNTEAFF. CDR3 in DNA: TGTGCCAGCAGTCCATGGACATTTAACACTGAAGCTTTCTTT.

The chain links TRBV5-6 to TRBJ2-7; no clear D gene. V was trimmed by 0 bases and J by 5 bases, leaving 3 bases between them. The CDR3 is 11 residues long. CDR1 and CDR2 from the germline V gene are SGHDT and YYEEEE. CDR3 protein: CASSLANEQYF. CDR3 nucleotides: TGTGCCAGCAGCTTGGCAAACGAGCAGTACTTC.

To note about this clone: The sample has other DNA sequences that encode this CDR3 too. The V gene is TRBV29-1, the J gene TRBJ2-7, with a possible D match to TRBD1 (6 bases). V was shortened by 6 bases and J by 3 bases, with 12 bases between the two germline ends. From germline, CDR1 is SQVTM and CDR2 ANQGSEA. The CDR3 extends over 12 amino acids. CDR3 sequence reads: CSVAAQGYEQYF. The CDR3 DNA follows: TGCAGCGTGGCGGCACAGGGCTACGAGCAGTACTTC.

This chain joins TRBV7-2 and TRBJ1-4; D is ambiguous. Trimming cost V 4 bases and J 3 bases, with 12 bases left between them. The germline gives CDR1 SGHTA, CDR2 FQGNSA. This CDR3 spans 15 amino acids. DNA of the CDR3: TGTGCCAGCAGCTACGATCGAGGATCTAATGAAAAACTGTTTTTT. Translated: CASSYDRGSNEKLFF.

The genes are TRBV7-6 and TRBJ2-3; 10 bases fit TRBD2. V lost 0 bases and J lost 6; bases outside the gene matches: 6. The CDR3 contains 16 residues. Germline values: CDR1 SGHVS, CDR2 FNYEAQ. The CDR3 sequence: CASSLALAGATDTQYF. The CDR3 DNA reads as TGTGCCAGCAGCTTAGCTCTAGCGGGAGCCACCGATACGCAGTATTTT.

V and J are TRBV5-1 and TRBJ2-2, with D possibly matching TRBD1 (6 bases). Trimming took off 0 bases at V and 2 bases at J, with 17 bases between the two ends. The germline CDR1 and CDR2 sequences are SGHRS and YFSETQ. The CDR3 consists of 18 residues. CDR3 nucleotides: TGCGCCAGCAGCTTGGCCATGTGGACAGAACCTAACACCGGGGAGCTGTTTTTT. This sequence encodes CASSLAMWTEPNTGELFF.

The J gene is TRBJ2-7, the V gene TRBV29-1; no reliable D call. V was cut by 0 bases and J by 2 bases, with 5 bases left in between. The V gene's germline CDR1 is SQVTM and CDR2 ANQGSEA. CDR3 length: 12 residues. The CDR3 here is CSVEERAYEQYF. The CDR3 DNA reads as TGCAGCGTTGAAGAACGAGCCTACGAGCAGTACTTC.

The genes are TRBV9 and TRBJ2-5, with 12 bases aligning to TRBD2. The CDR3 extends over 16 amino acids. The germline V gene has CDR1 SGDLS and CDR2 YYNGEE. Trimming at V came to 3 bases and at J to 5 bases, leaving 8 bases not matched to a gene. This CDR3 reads CASSAGTSGRAETQYF. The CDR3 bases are TGTGCCAGCAGCGCCGGGACTAGCGGGCGAGCGGAGACCCAGTACTTC.

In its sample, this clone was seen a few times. The CDR3 protein is CASSSTGANEQFF. The CDR3 DNA reads as TGTGCCAGCAGCTCGACCGGAGCCAATGAGCAGTTCTTC. The V call is TRBV11-2, the J call TRBJ2-1, with D hard to call. With 4 bases removed from V and 6 bases from J, the gap between germline ends came to 10 bases. The CDR3 covers 13 residues. Per the germline V gene, CDR1 is SGHAT and CDR2 is FQNNGV.

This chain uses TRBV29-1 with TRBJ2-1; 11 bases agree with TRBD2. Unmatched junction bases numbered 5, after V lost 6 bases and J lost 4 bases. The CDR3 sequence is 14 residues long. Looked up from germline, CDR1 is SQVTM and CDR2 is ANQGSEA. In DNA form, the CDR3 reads TGCAGCGTCACTGGGACTAGCGGTTACAATGAGCAGTTCTTC. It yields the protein CSVTGTSGYNEQFF.

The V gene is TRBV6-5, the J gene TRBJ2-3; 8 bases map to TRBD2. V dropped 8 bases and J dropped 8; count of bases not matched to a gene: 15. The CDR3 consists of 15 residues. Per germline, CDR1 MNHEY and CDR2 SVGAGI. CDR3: CASQSIAGQASTQYF. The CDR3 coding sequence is TGTGCCAGCCAATCCATAGCGGGGCAAGCAAGTACGCAGTATTTT.

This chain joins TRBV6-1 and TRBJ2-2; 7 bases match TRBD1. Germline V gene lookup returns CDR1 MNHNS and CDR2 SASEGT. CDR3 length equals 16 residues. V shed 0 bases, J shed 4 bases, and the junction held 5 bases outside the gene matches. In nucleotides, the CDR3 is TGTGCCAGCAGTGAAGCCCGACAGGGTCCCACCGGGGAGCTGTTTTTT. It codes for CASSEARQGPTGELFF.

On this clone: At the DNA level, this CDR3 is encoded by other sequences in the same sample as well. This chain's CDR3 is CASSLGQGATGELFF. The CDR3 nucleotides read TGTGCCAGCAGCTTGGGACAGGGGGCCACCGGGGAGCTGTTTTTT. The chain carries TRBV7-7 and TRBJ2-2; 12 bases align to TRBD1. The germline V gene encodes CDR1 SSHAT and CDR2 FNYEAQ (reference sequence). This CDR3 is built from 15 residues. Losses at the gene ends were 3 bases for V and 4 bases for J; bases not matched to a gene: 0.

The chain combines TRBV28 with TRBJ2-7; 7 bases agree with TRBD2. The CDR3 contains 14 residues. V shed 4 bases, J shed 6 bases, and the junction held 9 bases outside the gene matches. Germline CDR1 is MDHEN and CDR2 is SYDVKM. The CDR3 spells CASSWASGMSEQYF. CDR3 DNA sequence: TGTGCCAGCAGTTGGGCGAGCGGGATGTCCGAGCAGTACTTC.

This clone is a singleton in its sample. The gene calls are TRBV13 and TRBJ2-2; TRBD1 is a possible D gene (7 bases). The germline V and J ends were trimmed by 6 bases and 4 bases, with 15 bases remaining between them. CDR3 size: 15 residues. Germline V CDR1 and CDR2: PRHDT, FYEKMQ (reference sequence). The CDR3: CASSRQGDSTGELFF. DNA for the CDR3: TGTGCCAGCAGTCGTCAGGGGGACTCCACCGGGGAGCTGTTTTTT.

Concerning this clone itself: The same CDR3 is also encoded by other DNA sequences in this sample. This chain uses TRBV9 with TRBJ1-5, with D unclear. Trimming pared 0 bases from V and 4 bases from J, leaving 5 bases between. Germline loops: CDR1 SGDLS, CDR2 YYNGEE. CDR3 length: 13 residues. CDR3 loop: CASSVGSNQPQHF. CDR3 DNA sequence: TGTGCCAGCAGCGTAGGGAGTAATCAGCCCCAGCATTTT. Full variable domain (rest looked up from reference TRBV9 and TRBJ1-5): DSGVTQTPKHLITATGQRVTLRCSPRSGDLSVYWYQQSLDQGLQFLIQYYNGEERAKGNILERFSAQQFPDLHSELNLSSLELGDSALYFCASSVGSNQPQHFGDGTRLSIL.

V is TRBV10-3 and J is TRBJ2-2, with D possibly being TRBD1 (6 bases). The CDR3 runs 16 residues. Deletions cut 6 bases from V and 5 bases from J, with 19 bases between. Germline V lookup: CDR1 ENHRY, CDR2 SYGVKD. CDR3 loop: CAIRLTQGMRTGELFF. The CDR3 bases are TGTGCCATCAGACTAACCCAGGGGATGAGGACCGGGGAGCTGTTTTTT.

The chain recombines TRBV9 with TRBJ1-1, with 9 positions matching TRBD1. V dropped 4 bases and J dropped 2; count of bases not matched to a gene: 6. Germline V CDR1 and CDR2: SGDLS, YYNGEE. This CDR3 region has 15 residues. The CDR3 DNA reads TGTGCCAGCAGCTCTTTGGGACAGGGCAACACTGAAGCTTTCTTT. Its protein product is CASSSLGQGNTEAFF.

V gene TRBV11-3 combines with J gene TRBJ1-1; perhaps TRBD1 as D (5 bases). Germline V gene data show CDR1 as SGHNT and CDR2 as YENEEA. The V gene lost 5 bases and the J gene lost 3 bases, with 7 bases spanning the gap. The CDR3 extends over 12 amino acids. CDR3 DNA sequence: TGTGCCAGCAGCGGGGACGACACTGAAGCTTTCTTT. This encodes CASSGDDTEAFF. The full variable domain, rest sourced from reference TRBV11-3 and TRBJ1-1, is EAGVVQSPRYKIIEKKQPVAFWCNPISGHNTLYWYLQNLGQGPELLIRYENEEAVDDSQLPKDRFSAERLKGVDSTLKIQPAELGDSAVYLCASSGDDTEAFFGQGTRLTVV.

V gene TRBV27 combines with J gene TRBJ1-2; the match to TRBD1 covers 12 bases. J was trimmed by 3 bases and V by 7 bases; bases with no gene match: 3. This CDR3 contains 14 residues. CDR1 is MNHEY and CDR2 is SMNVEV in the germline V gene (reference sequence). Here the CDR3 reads CASTGTGGDYGYTF. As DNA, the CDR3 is TGTGCCAGCACAGGGACAGGGGGCGACTATGGCTACACCTTC.